This passage covers 19 T cell receptor beta chains from one sample sequenced in a study of T cell responses to AZD1222 COVID-19 vaccine. Clones were sequenced by immunoSEQ multiplex PCR, and TCRdb holds only the in-frame ones, with some missing. The table has 150,000 or so clones, roughly nine tenths seen once. The sequencing here drew on peripheral blood, taken on day 0 of AZD1222 vaccination. The source of these receptors is an adult in good health.

J is TRBJ2-3 and V is TRBV4-1; D remains ambiguous. V gave up 1 base and J gave up 1 base, with 9 bases separating them. Germline lookup yields CDR1 MGHRA and CDR2 YSYEKL. The CDR3 is made up of 15 amino acids. The CDR3, as DNA: TGCGCCAGCAGCCAAGGGAGCTGGGGCACAGATACGCAGTATTTT. It is translated as CASSQGSWGTDTQYF.

The chain couples TRBV9 to TRBJ1-3; D possibly corresponds to TRBD1 (6 bases). V was cut by 0 bases and J by 1 base, with 11 bases left in between. The CDR3 runs to 16 residues. Germline CDR1 and CDR2: SGDLS and YYNGEE. In DNA form, the CDR3 reads TGTGCCAGCAGCGTAGGGGCAGGGGAATCTGGAAACACCATATATTTT. Residues: CASSVGAGESGNTIYF.

This sequence joins TRBV6-5 and TRBJ1-6; TRBD1 aligns across 8 bases. The V and J ends lost 2 bases and 16 bases, in that order; junction bases with no gene match: 4. CDR3 length: 12 amino acids. The germline CDR1 and CDR2 sequences are MNHEY and SVGAGI. The CDR3 DNA reads as TGTGCCAGCAGTTACGGGACAGGTCGACTCCACTTT. Amino acids: CASSYGTGRLHF.

This sequence joins TRBV5-1 and TRBJ2-4; D not certain. CDR1 is SGHRS and CDR2 is YFSETQ in the germline V gene. Trimming left V 0 bases short and J 2 bases short, with 3 bases between. The CDR3 is made up of 13 amino acids. The CDR3: CASSLETKNIQYF. DNA for the CDR3: TGCGCCAGCAGCTTGGAAACCAAAAACATTCAGTACTTC.

The CDR3 spells CASSPHSGAQETQYF. The CDR3 DNA reads TGTGCCAGCAGCCCCCATAGCGGGGCACAAGAGACCCAGTACTTC. V and J are TRBV9 and TRBJ2-5; the match to TRBD2 covers 8 bases. The CDR3 extends over 15 amino acids. Per germline, CDR1 SGDLS and CDR2 YYNGEE. V lost 4 bases to trimming and J lost 2 bases; unmatched junction nucleotides: 7.

The chain recombines TRBV7-2 with TRBJ1-3, with 8 positions matching TRBD1. The CDR3 has 17 residues. Germline loops: CDR1 SGHTA, CDR2 FQGNSA. Unmatched junction bases numbered 13, after V lost 5 bases and J lost 4 bases. The CDR3 sequence is CASSHPMTGESGNTIYF. As DNA, the CDR3 is TGTGCCAGCAGCCACCCAATGACAGGGGAATCCGGAAACACCATATATTTT.

The chain recombines TRBV5-1 with TRBJ2-7; 9 bases are a match to TRBD2. CDR3 size: 15 residues. Germline CDR1 SGHRS, CDR2 YFSETQ. The trim removed 0 bases at V and 3 bases at J, leaving 4 bases unmatched. Here the CDR3 DNA reads TGCGCCAGCAGCTTGGGGGCTAGCGGGAACTACGAGCAGTACTTC. Protein product: CASSLGASGNYEQYF.

This clone has just one count. The V and J genes are TRBV7-2 and TRBJ2-3, with 10 bases that match TRBD2. The CDR3 runs to 19 residues. CDR1 SGHTA and CDR2 FQGNSA come from the germline V gene. The V and J ends lost 2 bases and 3 bases, in that order; junction bases with no gene match: 14. The CDR3 sequence is CASSLMGLISSGGTDTQYF. The CDR3 coding sequence is TGTGCCAGCAGCTTAATGGGCCTGATCTCTAGCGGGGGTACAGATACGCAGTATTTT.

The CDR3 sequence: CASSQDVEGYIQYF. In nucleotides, the CDR3 is TGCGCCAGCAGCCAAGATGTTGAAGGATACATTCAGTACTTC. The rearrangement uses TRBV4-3 and TRBJ2-4, with no clear D. Deletions cut 0 bases from V and 8 bases from J, with 11 bases between. Germline values: CDR1 LGHNA, CDR2 YSLEER. The CDR3 is made up of 14 amino acids.

The rearrangement joins TRBV15 to TRBJ1-4; D remains unclear. This CDR3 region has 16 residues. V was pared by 0 bases and J by 4 bases, with 12 bases between. Per the germline V gene, CDR1 is LNHNV and CDR2 is YYDKDF (reference sequence). The CDR3: CATSRDLGAYNEKLFF. The CDR3 coding sequence is TGTGCCACCAGCAGAGATCTGGGAGCCTATAATGAAAAACTGTTTTTT. Drawing the rest from reference TRBV15 and TRBJ1-4, the complete variable domain is DAMVIQNPRYQVTQFGKPVTLSCSQTLNHNVMYWYQQKSSQAPKLLFHYYDKDFNNEADTPDNFQSRRPNTSFCFLDIRSPGLGDTAMYLCATSRDLGAYNEKLFFGSGTQLSVL.

CDR3 region: CASSQTGDGDGYTF. The CDR3 DNA follows: TGCGCCAGCAGCCAGACAGGGGATGGGGATGGCTACACCTTC. The chain couples TRBV5-1 to TRBJ1-2; TRBD1 aligns across 8 bases. Losses at the gene ends were 4 bases for V and 6 bases for J; bases not matched to a gene: 8. The CDR3 is made up of 14 amino acids. Germline V gene data show CDR1 as SGHRS and CDR2 as YFSETQ. Based on the CDR3 plus reference TRBV5-1 and TRBJ1-2, the full variable domain is KAGVTQTPRYLIKTRGQQVTLSCSPISGHRSVSWYQQTPGQGLQFLFEYFSETQRNKGNFPGRFSGRQFSNSRSEMNVSTLELGDSALYLCASSQTGDGDGYTFGSGTRLTVV.

The J gene is TRBJ1-1, the V gene TRBV4-3; possibly TRBD1 for D (5 bases). This CDR3 is 16 amino acids long. V was shortened by 4 bases and J by 0 bases, with 15 bases between the two germline ends. CDR1 LGHNA and CDR2 YSLEER come from the germline V gene. The CDR3 sequence: CASSLGLGGLNTEAFF. CDR3 nucleotides: TGCGCCAGCAGCCTCGGACTGGGGGGTTTGAACACTGAAGCTTTCTTT.

The rearrangement joins TRBV4-2 to TRBJ1-5; possibly TRBD1 for D (6 bases). CDR3 length equals 15 residues. Germline V gene data show CDR1 as LGHNA and CDR2 as YNFKEQ. V was cut by 2 bases and J by 7 bases, with 15 bases left in between. The CDR3 here is CASSQSTGSGQPQHF. CDR3 nucleotide sequence: TGTGCCAGCAGCCAATCGACAGGCTCTGGGCAGCCCCAGCATTTT.

The chain links TRBV7-2 to TRBJ2-7, with a weak D call TRBD2 (6 bases). Germline CDR1 SGHTA, CDR2 FQGNSA. Trimming cost V 0 bases and J 0 bases, with 9 bases left between them. This CDR3 has 15 amino acids. CDR3 DNA: TGTGCCAGCAGCTTAGCAATGGAGGGCTCCTACGAGCAGTACTTC. This encodes CASSLAMEGSYEQYF.

The chain links TRBV15 to TRBJ1-5, with D possibly TRBD1 on 6 matching bases. CDR1 LNHNV and CDR2 YYDKDF come from the germline V gene (reference sequence). The CDR3 totals 13 residues. The V gene lost 5 bases and the J gene lost 7 bases, with 12 bases spanning the gap. The CDR3 loop is CATSSRGQQPQHF. The CDR3 nucleotides read TGTGCCACCAGCTCTCGGGGGCAGCAGCCCCAGCATTTT. The full variable domain, rest sourced from reference TRBV15 and TRBJ1-5, is DAMVIQNPRYQVTQFGKPVTLSCSQTLNHNVMYWYQQKSSQAPKLLFHYYDKDFNNEADTPDNFQSRRPNTSFCFLDIRSPGLGDTAMYLCATSSRGQQPQHFGDGTRLSIL.

The gene calls are TRBV11-3 and TRBJ1-1; D gene unclear. Germline V lookup: CDR1 SGHNT, CDR2 YENEEA. The germline V and J ends were trimmed by 4 bases and 1 base, with 10 bases remaining between them. CDR3 length equals 14 residues. The CDR3 region has the DNA TGTGCCAGCAGCTCTAATCCCCCGAACACTGAAGCTTTCTTT. Translated, it gives CASSSNPPNTEAFF.

The chain employs TRBV18 and TRBJ2-3; possibly TRBD1 or TRBD2 for D (5 bases each). CDR3 length equals 15 residues. Trimming left V 1 base short and J 1 base short, with 9 bases between. Germline CDR1 reads KGHSH; CDR2 reads LQKENI. CDR3 nucleotides: TGTGCCAGCTCACCACTCCTGGGGGGCACAGATACGCAGTATTTT. It translates to CASSPLLGGTDTQYF. The whole variable domain, filled in from reference TRBV18 and TRBJ2-3, reads NAGVMQNPRHLVRRRGQEARLRCSPMKGHSHVYWYRQLPEEGLKFMVYLQKENIIDESGMPKERFSAEFPKEGPSILRIQQVVRGDSAAYFCASSPLLGGTDTQYFGPGTRLTVL.

The V and J genes are TRBV5-6 and TRBJ2-1; D remains ambiguous. Per germline, CDR1 SGHDT and CDR2 YYEEEE. Trimming stripped 1 base from V and 7 bases from J, with 15 bases between. The CDR3 length is 15 residues. CDR3 sequence (DNA): TGTGCCAGCAGCTTGCTGGTGACTTACCTAAATGAGCAGTTCTTC. Its translation is CASSLLVTYLNEQFF.

This chain uses TRBV4-1 with TRBJ2-7; 8 bases agree with TRBD1. Germline trimming cut 1 base from V and 6 bases from J; bases unmatched to any gene: 20. Germline-derived CDR1 and CDR2 are MGHRA and YSYEKL. There are 19 residues in the CDR3. The CDR3 DNA is TGCGCCAGCAGCCAAGCCCCCCTGGAGGGACAGGAGACCCTCTGCGAGCAGTACTTC. Its protein is CASSQAPLEGQETLCEQYF.